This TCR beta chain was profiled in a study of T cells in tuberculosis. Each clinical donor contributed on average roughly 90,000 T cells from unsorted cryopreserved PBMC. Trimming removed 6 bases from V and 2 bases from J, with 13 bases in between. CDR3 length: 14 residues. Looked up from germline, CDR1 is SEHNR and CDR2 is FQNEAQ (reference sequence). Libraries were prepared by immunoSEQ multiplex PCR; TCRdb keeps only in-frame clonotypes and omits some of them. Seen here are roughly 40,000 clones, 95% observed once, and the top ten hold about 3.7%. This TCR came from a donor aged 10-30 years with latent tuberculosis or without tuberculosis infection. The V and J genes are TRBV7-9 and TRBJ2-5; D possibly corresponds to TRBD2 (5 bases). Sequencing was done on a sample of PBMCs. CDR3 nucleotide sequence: TGTGCCAGCAGTTCTCTAGCTCAGCAAGAGACCCAGTACTTC. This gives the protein CASSSLAQQETQYF.